This entry lists 16 T cell receptor beta chains sequenced from one sample in a study of Ad26.COV2.S vaccination and SARS-CoV-2 variants. The treatment is: roughly 20 received Ad26.COV2.S at low or high dose, single or two shots; five or six received placebo; per-sample allocation not given. Vaccine and placebo recipients were sampled on day 63 after the first injection. Data came from immunoSEQ multiplex PCR; TCRdb stores just in-frame clones and leaves some out. The sample has around 450,000 clones; roughly 88% are singletons. The sample in question was peripheral blood, obtained in a trial of Ad26.COV2.S vaccine versus placebo. Source of these receptors: a person between 18 and 60 years old who received the Ad26.COV2.S COVID-19 vaccine or a placebo.

V usage is TRBV28 and J usage is TRBJ1-1; D is undetermined. V was trimmed by 6 bases and J by 1 base, leaving 9 bases between them. This CDR3 has 13 amino acids. Per germline, CDR1 MDHEN and CDR2 SYDVKM. CDR3 sequence (DNA): TGTGCCAGCAGCGGTACGGAGAACACTGAAGCTTTCTTT. Translated, it gives CASSGTENTEAFF.

The gene calls are TRBV7-2 and TRBJ1-2; a possible D gene is TRBD1 (5 bases). Germline CDR1 is SGHTA and CDR2 is FQGNSA. The CDR3 consists of 17 residues. The V gene lost 5 bases and the J gene lost 4 bases, with 23 bases spanning the gap. The CDR3, as DNA: TGTGCCAGCAGCCTAGATAACCCATCGGGGGATTTCTATGGCTACACCTTC. Encoded protein: CASSLDNPSGDFYGYTF.

J is TRBJ2-6 and V is TRBV4-3; 11 nucleotides agree with TRBD1. Germline CDR1 and CDR2: LGHNA and YSLEER. V lost 1 base and J lost 12; bases outside the gene matches: 5. The CDR3 covers 15 residues. The CDR3 here is CASSQGDRGDGVLTF. CDR3 coding DNA: TGCGCCAGCAGCCAAGGGGACAGGGGGGATGGCGTCCTGACTTTC.

The gene calls are TRBV5-5 and TRBJ2-2; TRBD2 agrees at 7 bases. CDR1 and CDR2 from the germline V gene are SGHKS and YYEKEE (reference sequence). With V trimmed by 4 bases and J by 7 bases, 10 bases remained unmatched. This CDR3 region has 15 residues. The chain's CDR3 is CASSSAQGGNGELFF. As DNA, the CDR3 is TGTGCCAGCAGCAGTGCTCAGGGAGGGAACGGGGAGCTGTTTTTT.

The V gene is TRBV20-1, the J gene TRBJ1-2, with TRBD1 as a possible D gene (5 bases). Germline CDR1 and CDR2: DFQATT and SNEGSKA (reference sequence). The CDR3 loop spans 15 amino acids. Between the trimmed V and J ends, which lost 3 bases and 6 bases, there was a span of 20 bases. CDR3 in amino acids: CSASKQGSGYDGYTF. In DNA form, the CDR3 reads TGCAGTGCTAGTAAGCAGGGCTCCGGGTACGATGGCTACACCTTC.

The rearrangement uses TRBV30 and TRBJ1-4; D is unresolved. Germline loops: CDR1 GTSNPN, CDR2 SVGIG (reference sequence). The length of the CDR3 is 15 residues. V lost 0 bases, J lost 4 bases, and 12 bases lay in between. The CDR3 DNA follows: TGTGCCTGGAGTGTAACGGGTCAGTTTAATGAAAAACTGTTTTTT. As protein: CAWSVTGQFNEKLFF.

This clone was recorded once. This rearrangement joins TRBV27 to TRBJ2-7, with TRBD1 matching 7 bases. The CDR3 length is 15 residues. Germline values: CDR1 MNHEY, CDR2 SMNVEV (reference sequence). With 3 bases clipped from V and 4 bases from J, the junction kept 9 bases outside the gene matches. The CDR3 nucleotides read TGTGCCAGCAGTTTCATCGGGACAGTCCAATACGAGCAGTACTTC. It codes for CASSFIGTVQYEQYF.

CDR3 DNA sequence: TGCGCCAGCAGCCAGTGGGAGACTAGCGGGGGCCTAGTCACCGGGGAGCTGTTTTTT. Its translation: CASSQWETSGGLVTGELFF. The chain couples TRBV4-3 to TRBJ2-2, with 12 bases aligning to TRBD2. Germline V gene sequence: CDR1 LGHNA, CDR2 YSLEER. V gave up 3 bases and J gave up 4 bases; unmatched junction bases: 12. The CDR3 sequence is 19 residues long.

The chain joins TRBV6-1 to TRBJ2-3; D ambiguous. From germline, CDR1 is MNHNS and CDR2 SASEGT. This CDR3 spans 15 amino acids. Trimming pared 0 bases from V and 0 bases from J, leaving 7 bases between. The CDR3: CASSEAVASTDTQYF. The CDR3 region has the DNA TGTGCCAGCAGTGAAGCGGTTGCTAGCACAGATACGCAGTATTTT.

This clone was detected only a few times. V usage is TRBV28 and J usage is TRBJ1-1, with D tentatively TRBD1 (6 bases). The V gene's germline CDR1 is MDHEN and CDR2 SYDVKM. The CDR3 covers 11 residues. The germline V and J ends were trimmed by 7 bases and 7 bases, with 10 bases remaining between them. The DNA for the CDR3 is TGTGCCAGCACCGACAGGCTTGAAGCTTTCTTT. Translated: CASTDRLEAFF. The full variable domain, its missing parts supplied by reference TRBV28 and TRBJ1-1, is DVKVTQSSRYLVKRTGEKVFLECVQDMDHENMFWYRQDPGLGLRLIYFSYDVKMKEKGDIPEGYSVSREKKERFSLILESASTNQTSMYLCASTDRLEAFFGQGTRLTVV.

The chain couples TRBV6-4 to TRBJ1-2; 10 nucleotides agree with TRBD1. V shed 0 bases, J shed 5 bases, and the junction held 6 bases outside the gene matches. The CDR3 runs to 16 residues. Germline-derived CDR1 and CDR2 are MRHNA and SNTAGT. As DNA, the CDR3 is TGTGCCAGCAGTGACTCGAAGACAGGGGGCTTGTATGGCTACACCTTC. Protein: CASSDSKTGGLYGYTF.

The chain is built from TRBV3-1 (or the pseudogene TRBV3-2) and TRBJ2-1; D is undetermined. Germline V gene data show CDR1 as LGHDT and CDR2 as YNNKEL (reference sequence). CDR3 size: 12 residues. Trimming cost V 2 bases and J 7 bases, with 6 bases left between them. The CDR3 nucleotides are TGTGCCAGCAGCCAATATGGGAATGAGCAGTTCTTC. Encoded protein: CASSQYGNEQFF.

This sequence joins TRBV19 and TRBJ1-4; D is undetermined. V gave up 3 bases and J gave up 0 bases, with 8 bases separating them. Germline V lookup: CDR1 LNHDA, CDR2 SQIVND (reference sequence). This CDR3 is built from 15 residues. The CDR3 nucleotides are TGTGCCAGTAGTATTATGTCTGCAACTAATGAAAAACTGTTTTTT. Protein product: CASSIMSATNEKLFF.

The chain has TRBV11-2 and TRBJ1-3; D is undetermined. Germline V gene lookup returns CDR1 SGHAT and CDR2 FQNNGV. Between the trimmed V and J ends, which lost 0 bases and 5 bases, there was a span of 14 bases. CDR3 length equals 16 residues. The CDR3 loop reads CASSLDRLGRRNTIYF. CDR3 coding DNA: TGTGCCAGCAGCTTAGATCGTCTGGGTAGGCGAAACACCATATATTTT.

The rearrangement joins TRBV7-2 to TRBJ2-2; a weak D match, TRBD2 (5 bases). Per the germline V gene, CDR1 is SGHTA and CDR2 is FQGNSA. This CDR3 has 12 residues. The ends were cut back, 8 bases at V and 7 bases at J, with 11 bases in the middle. In nucleotides, the CDR3 is TGTGCCAGCGCGGCCGGGAACGGGGAGCTGTTTTTT. Protein product: CASAAGNGELFF.

The CDR3 region is CASSQDLGYSYEQYF. CDR3 nucleotides: TGCGCCAGCAGCCAAGATCTGGGTTACTCCTACGAGCAGTACTTC. This rearrangement joins TRBV4-1 to TRBJ2-7; D remains ambiguous. Germline CDR1 reads MGHRA; CDR2 reads YSYEKL. Trimming stripped 0 bases from V and 0 bases from J, with 9 bases between. The CDR3 consists of 15 residues.